The clone carrying this TCR beta chain was seen a few times. The data stem from a study of OX40 agonist ivuxolimab in advanced cancers. The CDR3 totals 13 residues. Deletions cut 6 bases from V and 5 bases from J, with 10 bases between. CDR1 and CDR2 (germline): SNHLY, FYNNEI. Only in-frame clones appear in the TCRdb table, and some are missing; sequencing was by immunoSEQ multiplex PCR. The sample consists of some 110,000 clones, just over 90% of them appearing once. The sample in question was CD4+ or CD8+ T cells sorted from blood, obtained in a trial of the OX40 agonist ivuxolimab. The receptor's source is an adult with an advanced solid tumor such as melanoma, head and neck, liver or kidney cancer. The chain employs TRBV2 and TRBJ2-2; D not certain. The CDR3 DNA follows: TGTGCCAGCAGGGTAGTTGAAACCGGGGAGCTGTTTTTT. Its protein product is CASRVVETGELFF.